A single sample gave rise to the 6 T cell receptor beta chains below, sequenced in a study of PD-1 blockade in mismatch repair-deficient tumors listed by TCRdb under 2017. The library relied on the immunoSEQ multiplex PCR assay. In its TCRdb copy, this immuneACCESS table keeps in-frame sequences only and misses some clones. Where compared with another copy, unresolved V genes explain less than half of these, and the others have no known cause. The sample table records around 120,000 clones; 86% of these occur just once. In total, the top ten clones hold about 13% of the sample. Sequenced material: peripheral blood, taken 44 weeks after starting pembrolizumab. Source of these receptors: an adult with mismatch repair-deficient cancer.

The chain uses TRBV13 and TRBJ2-7; TRBD1 aligns across 10 bases. This CDR3 contains 16 residues. The germline V gene has CDR1 PRHDT and CDR2 FYEKMQ (reference sequence). V lost 5 bases and J lost 6; bases outside the gene matches: 13. CDR3 region: CASSPTATGGAGEQYF. CDR3 bases: TGTGCCAGCAGCCCCACAGCGACAGGGGGCGCGGGCGAGCAGTACTTC.

This chain links TRBV27 with TRBJ2-3; a possible D gene is TRBD2 (5 bases). The CDR3 is 13 amino acids. The V end lost 6 bases, the J end lost 2 bases, and 9 bases lay between the germline ends. The germline gives CDR1 MNHEY, CDR2 SMNVEV (reference sequence). The CDR3 DNA is TGTGCCAGCAGACTAGTTTTCACAGATACGCAGTATTTT. This codes for CASRLVFTDTQYF.

As for this clone: At one of its ends the junction is not consistent with the germline gene, which may arise from a read error. The chain combines TRBV27 with TRBJ2-2; D possibly corresponds to TRBD2 (7 bases). The CDR3 runs 15 residues. The germline V gene encodes CDR1 MNHEY and CDR2 SMNVEV (reference sequence). As DNA, the CDR3 is TGTGCCAGCAGTTTGTGGGCGGGAGCTTCAGGGGTGCTGTTTTTT. This sequence encodes CASSLWAGASGVLFF.

This clone is a singleton in its sample. The genes are TRBV18 and TRBJ2-6; the D gene could be TRBD1 or TRBD2 (5 bases each). Germline V gene sequence: CDR1 KGHSH, CDR2 LQKENI. The CDR3 extends over 17 amino acids. Trimming took 0 bases from V and 10 from J, leaving 19 bases between them. The CDR3 region is CASSPPSGDLPSNVLTF. CDR3 in DNA: TGTGCCAGCTCACCACCTTCCGGGGACCTCCCATCTAACGTCCTGACTTTC.

The chain carries TRBV6-6 and TRBJ2-7; D not resolved. Germline CDR1 is MNHNY and CDR2 is SVGAGI (reference sequence). V lost 5 bases and J lost 6, with 8 bases in between. The CDR3 has 11 residues. In nucleotides, the CDR3 is TGTGCCAGCAGTGCCGGTCCCGAGCAGTACTTC. It encodes CASSAGPEQYF.

This chain joins TRBV4-1 and TRBJ2-4, with TRBD1 matching 9 bases. The CDR3 spans 14 residues. The V and J ends lost 3 bases and 7 bases, in that order; junction bases with no gene match: 4. Germline-derived CDR1 and CDR2 are MGHRA and YSYEKL. CDR3 amino acids: CASSQRTGENIQYF. CDR3 DNA sequence: TGCGCCAGCAGCCAGCGGACAGGGGAGAACATTCAGTACTTC.